Shown below are 7 T cell receptor beta chains from a single sample sequenced in a study of T cells in Graves' hyperthyroidism and ophthalmopathy (dated by TCRdb to the late 2010s). The library was made by multiplex PCR. Sequencing used an Illumina HiSeq 2000. The TCR beta CDR3 regions were amplified from the RNA transcripts. The first round of RT-PCR for the TCR CDR3 was performed with the HTBI primer set and the Qiagen OneStep RT-PCR kit. Through fastp at Q25 and MiXCR, TCRdb rebuilt clones from the public reads, retaining in-frame beta chains. A single entry per CDR3 protein holds the most common genes and DNA from its merged rows. Counted in this sample were roughly 420,000 distinct CDR3 sequences; around 14% of them appeared once. The ten largest clones capture 11% to 15% of the sample. Sequencing was performed on blood. These receptors were obtained from a woman under 30 with Graves' hyperthyroidism.

A few counts support this clonotype. The genes are TRBV6-2 or TRBV6-3 and TRBJ1-6; weak D call: TRBD1 (5 bases). The CDR3 runs to 15 residues. The V gene lost 2 bases and the J gene lost 7 bases, with 12 bases spanning the gap. Germline V gene lookup returns CDR1 MNHEY and CDR2 SVGEGT. CDR3 bases: TGTGCCAGCAGTTACGGAGGGGTGGGGAATTCACCCCTCCACTTT. Encoded protein: CASSYGGVGNSPLHF.

This clonotype was found many times. This chain uses TRBV24-1 with TRBJ2-1; TRBD2 agrees at 8 bases. Germline CDR1 and CDR2: KGHDR and SFDVKD. The CDR3 length is 16 residues. V lost 0 bases and J lost 5; bases outside the gene matches: 5. The CDR3 loop reads CATSDLSGGINNEQFF. The CDR3 DNA reads TGTGCCACCAGTGATTTGTCGGGGGGGATCAACAATGAGCAGTTCTTC.

This chain uses TRBV7-8 with TRBJ2-7; tentatively, D is TRBD1 (6 bases). This CDR3 spans 17 amino acids. V was trimmed by 3 bases and J by 2 bases, leaving 20 bases between them. Per germline, CDR1 SGHVS and CDR2 FQNEAQ. CDR3 protein: CASSFSSWAGDPYEQYF. The CDR3 DNA reads TGTGCCAGCAGCTTCTCGTCATGGGCAGGGGACCCCTACGAGCAGTACTTC.

This clonotype was detected many times. The genes are TRBV3-1 and TRBJ2-7; D gene uncertain. The CDR3 is 13 amino acids. Between the trimmed V and J ends, which lost 4 bases and 6 bases, there was a span of 13 bases. Germline V gene data show CDR1 as LGHDT and CDR2 as YNNKEL (reference sequence). The CDR3 DNA is TGTGCCAGCAGCCCATTTCCGGGTAGCGAGCAGTACTTC. It specifies CASSPFPGSEQYF.

In its sample, this clonotype was seen many times. The chain couples TRBV28 to TRBJ2-7, with D perhaps matching TRBD1 (5 bases). The CDR3 is 12 amino acids. Trimming removed 6 bases from V and 4 bases from J, with 10 bases in between. Germline lookup yields CDR1 MDHEN and CDR2 SYDVKM. In nucleotides, the CDR3 is TGTGCCAGCAGACCCAGGGATTACGAGCAGTACTTC. Translation: CASRPRDYEQYF.

This clonotype occurred a few times. The chain joins TRBV4-3 to TRBJ1-1, with D tentatively TRBD1 (6 bases). Trimming removed 0 bases from V and 1 base from J, with 12 bases in between. Germline V gives CDR1 LGHNA, CDR2 YSLEER. This CDR3 contains 16 residues. DNA for the CDR3: TGCGCCAGCAGCCAAGATCTCACAGGGTCGAACACTGAAGCTTTCTTT. It codes for CASSQDLTGSNTEAFF.

This chain connects TRBV2 to TRBJ2-7; 7 bases are shared with TRBD2. The trim removed 3 bases at V and 5 bases at J, leaving 16 bases unmatched. Looked up from germline, CDR1 is SNHLY and CDR2 is FYNNEI. The CDR3 totals 17 residues. As DNA, the CDR3 is TGTGCCAGCAGTGAGGAGGGAGTTGCGGGAGACGTTGACGAGCAGTACTTC. Translated, it gives CASSEEGVAGDVDEQYF. The full variable domain, rest sourced from reference TRBV2 and TRBJ2-7, is EPEVTQTPSHQVTQMGQEVILRCVPISNHLYFYWYRQILGQKVEFLVSFYNNEISEKSEIFDDQFSVERPDGSNFTLKIRSTKLEDSAMYFCASSEEGVAGDVDEQYFGPGTRLTVT.